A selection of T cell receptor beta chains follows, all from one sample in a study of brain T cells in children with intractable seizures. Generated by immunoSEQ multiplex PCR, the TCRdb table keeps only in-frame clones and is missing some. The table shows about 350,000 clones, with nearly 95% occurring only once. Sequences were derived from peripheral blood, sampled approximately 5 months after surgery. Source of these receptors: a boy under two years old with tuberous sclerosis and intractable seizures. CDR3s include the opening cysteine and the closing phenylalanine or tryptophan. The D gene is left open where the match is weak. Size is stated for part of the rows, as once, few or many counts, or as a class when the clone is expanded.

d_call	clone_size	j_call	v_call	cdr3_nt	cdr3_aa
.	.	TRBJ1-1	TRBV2	TGTGCCAGCAGTTACGGACAGTTGAACACTGAAGCTTTCTTT	CASSYGQLNTEAFF
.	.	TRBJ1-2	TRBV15	TGTGCCACCAGCAGAGAGGGAGGGAATGGCTACACCTTC	CATSREGGNGYTF
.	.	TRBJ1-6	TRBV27	TGTGCCAGCAGTTCCCGGGCCTCACCCCTCCACTTT	CASSSRASPLHF
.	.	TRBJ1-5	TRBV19	TGTGCCAGTAGTAAGTGGAGGTCTAGCGCAAATCAGCCCCAGCATTTT	CASSKWRSSANQPQHF
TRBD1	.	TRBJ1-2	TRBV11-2	TGTGCCAGCAGCTTAGGGGGGGACAGGGTTGTTGGCTACACCTTC	CASSLGGDRVVGYTF
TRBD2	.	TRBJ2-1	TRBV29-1	TGCAGCGCCGACCCGGGACTAGCCAACAATGAGCAGTTCTTC	CSADPGLANNEQFF
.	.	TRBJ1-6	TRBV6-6	TGTGCCAGCACCCTTGGTTCACCCCTCCACTTT	CASTLGSPLHF
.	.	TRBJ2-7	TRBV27	TGTGCCAGCAGTTTCTTAGACAGTTTCGAGCAGTACTTC	CASSFLDSFEQYF
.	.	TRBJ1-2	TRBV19	TGTGCCAGTAGTATCCGACAGCTAAACTATGGCTACACCTTC	CASSIRQLNYGYTF
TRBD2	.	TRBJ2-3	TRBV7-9	TGTGCCAGCAGCTTCGGCGGCGGGAGGTTGGCAGATACGCAGTATTTT	CASSFGGGRLADTQYF
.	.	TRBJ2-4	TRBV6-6	TGTGCCAGCAGTACTTTAATTTCGGGTTTCAAAAACATTCAGTACTTC	CASSTLISGFKNIQYF
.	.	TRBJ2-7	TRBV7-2	TGTGCCAGCAGCTTAGTCTTCACAAACCCCTACGAGCAGTACTTC	CASSLVFTNPYEQYF
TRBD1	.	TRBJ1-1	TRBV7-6	TGTGCCAGCAGCCGACCCAACGACAGGGGAAACACTGAAGCTTTCTTT	CASSRPNDRGNTEAFF
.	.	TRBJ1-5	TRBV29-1	TGCAGCGTTGGAGGGGGCAATCAGCCCCAGCATTTT	CSVGGGNQPQHF
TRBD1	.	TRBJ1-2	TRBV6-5	TGTGCCAGCAGACCTGGACAGGGCTTTTATGGCTACACCTTC	CASRPGQGFYGYTF
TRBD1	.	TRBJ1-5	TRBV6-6	TGTGCCAGCAGTAGGCAGGGGGCTGTTGGCAATCAGCCCCAGCATTTT	CASSRQGAVGNQPQHF
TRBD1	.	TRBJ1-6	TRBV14	TGTGCCAGCAGTCACTATCACAGGGGGAGAAATTCACCCCTCCACTTT	CASSHYHRGRNSPLHF
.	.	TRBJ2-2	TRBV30	TGTGCCTGGAGTGTACTTCGGCAAGGGGCCGGGGAGCTGTTTTTT	CAWSVLRQGAGELFF
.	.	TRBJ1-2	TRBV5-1	TGCGCCAGCAGCGTAGGAGGGGGGCTCTATGGCTACACCTTC	CASSVGGGLYGYTF
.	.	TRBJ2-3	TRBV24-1	TGTGCCACCAGTGCCAGCGGGAGCACAGATACGCAGTATTTT	CATSASGSTDTQYF
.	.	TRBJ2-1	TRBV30	TGTGCCTGGAGCCCCTGGGGTGAGCAGTTCTTC	CAWSPWGEQFF
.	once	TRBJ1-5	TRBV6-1	TGTGCCAGCAGTGAAAGAGGACATCAGCCCCAGCATTTT	CASSERGHQPQHF
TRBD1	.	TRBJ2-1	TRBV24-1	TGTGCCACCAGTGATAGGGGGACAGGGAGGAATGAGCAGTTCTTC	CATSDRGTGRNEQFF
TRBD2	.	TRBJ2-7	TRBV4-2	TGTGCCAGCAGCCCAGTAGCGGGAGAGGGTCTCGAGCAGTACTTC	CASSPVAGEGLEQYF
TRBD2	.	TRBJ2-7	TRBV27	TGTGCCAGCAATGGCTCTGGACTAGCCTTCTACGAGCAGTACTTC	CASNGSGLAFYEQYF
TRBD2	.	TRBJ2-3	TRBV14	TGTGCCAGCAGCCCCAGCGGGAGCCGAAAAGATACGCAGTATTTT	CASSPSGSRKDTQYF
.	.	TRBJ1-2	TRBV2	TGTGCCAGCAGTGTCCAGGGAAACTATGGCTACACCTTC	CASSVQGNYGYTF
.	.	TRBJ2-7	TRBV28	TGTGCCAGCAGTTCCGTGGCCACCTACGAGCAGTACTTC	CASSSVATYEQYF
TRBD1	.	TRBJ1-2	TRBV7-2	TGTGCCAGCAGCTGGAGGACAGGGACTAACTATGGCTACACCTTC	CASSWRTGTNYGYTF
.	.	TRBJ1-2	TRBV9	TGTGCCAGCAGCGTAGGGGTTACCAACTATGGCTACACCTTC	CASSVGVTNYGYTF
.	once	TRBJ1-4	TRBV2	TGTGCCAGCAGAAGACGACTAGGAGATAGAAATGAAAAACTGTTTTTT	CASRRRLGDRNEKLFF
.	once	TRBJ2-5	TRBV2	TGTGCCAGCAACCTACAGGGACGGGAAGAGACCCAGTACTTC	CASNLQGREETQYF
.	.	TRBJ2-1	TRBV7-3	TGTGCCAGCAGCCGGGGCGGGGGCCCCTACAATGAGCAGTTCTTC	CASSRGGGPYNEQFF